This T cell receptor beta chain is drawn from a study of Graves' ophthalmopathy and Graves' hyperthyroidism (dated by TCRdb to the late 2010s). For the study in its entirety: Peripheral blood samples were taken at the time of initial diagnosis, before any treatment was given. To tell Graves' ophthalmopathy apart from Graves' hyperthyroidism, and to predict which patients would progress to ophthalmopathy, the study relied on TCR beta repertoire signatures. In total, approximately 130 blood samples were TCR-sequenced: roughly 45 ophthalmopathy, over 70 hyperthyroidism and roughly 17 hyperthyroidism-to-ophthalmopathy patients. To explore V-J signatures that distinguish ophthalmopathy from hyperthyroidism, a discovery set of about a hundred patients was enrolled, made up of under 50 with ophthalmopathy and under 65 with stable hyperthyroidism. An independent validation cohort comprised roughly 20 hyperthyroidism patients and about 16 patients who later progressed from hyperthyroidism to ophthalmopathy. In about six hyperthyroidism patients, the T-cell repertoires found in thyroid tissue were compared with those found in blood. Following sampling, methimazole starting at 30 mg daily was administered to hyperthyroidism patients, and high-dose intravenous methylprednisolone was administered to ophthalmopathy patients. Paper-wide results and their limitations: In cross-validation, the 13-signature model distinguished ophthalmopathy from stable hyperthyroidism with about 90% sensitivity and just under 84% specificity, and in the test set the corresponding values were about 80% and 75%. In validation, the model predicted ophthalmopathy progression with about 71% sensitivity and approximately 75% specificity; approximately 12 predicted patients were CT-confirmed with GO in a median of approximately 6.5 months. Sample size was not predetermined statistically, and investigators were not blinded to group allocation. Among expanded thyroid clonotypes with frequency above 0.001, most also showed up in blood, which suggests that blood repertoires may reflect the thyroid immune response.

In this sample, this clonotype turned up a few times. Its antigen target is currently unknown. Base qualities are missing; no much larger clone stands one base away. The CDR3 runs 13 amino acids, cysteine and phenylalanine included. This entry keeps only the CDR3 DNA: 39 bases, framed from base 1. V is cut by 2 bases and J by 6 bases, and the space between the germline ends is 11 bases. CDR1 and CDR2, per the germline V gene, are SGHRS and YFSETQ. Stable hyperthyroidism was defined as no progression to ophthalmopathy within 18 months of follow-up. Patients with hyperthyroidism were aged 18 to 65 years, had been newly diagnosed, and had a disease duration of less than 2 months. Patients with other autoimmune diseases, uncontrolled infections, pregnancy or lactation were excluded from the study. Diagnosis was based on clinical symptoms, serum thyroxine, TRAb, thyroid ultrasound and orbital computed tomography. Using Ficoll-Paque density gradient centrifugation, PBMCs were isolated from 10 ml of fresh peripheral blood. Trizol reagent was used to extract the total RNA, and its quality was then checked on an Agilent 2100 Bioanalyzer.

TCR beta CDR3 regions were amplified from RNA transcripts for repertoire sequencing. A first-round RT-PCR used HTBI primers with the Qiagen OneStep RT-PCR kit, followed by a second-round multiplex PCR, size selection and purification. The libraries underwent paired-end sequencing with 100 bp reads on an Illumina HiSeq2000. Per the authors' processing: SOAPnuke was used to process the reads, removing any read that contained adapters or uncalled bases, had a mean Phred below 15, or lacked an exact match to the constant primer or identifier. COPE v1.2.5 was used to merge the high-quality paired reads. Clonotypes were defined as unique nucleotide sequences and were aligned to IMGT TRB V, D and J references using MiTCR v1.1. The analysis was limited to V-J combinations with a frequency above 0.0001, which together covered 99.2% of the repertoires. A TCR clonal expansion and chaos score per V-J combination was defined as the ratio of F50 clonal expansion to chaos observed in the TCRdist matrix. Features were reduced by Welch's t-statistics and random forest to approximately 12 V-J combinations, which fed a naive Bayes classifier. Thyroid-blood repertoire similarity was quantified with the Morisita-Horn index. TCRdb ran its own pipeline on the public reads, namely fastp trimming at Q25 and MiXCR clone calling, and kept in-frame beta chains. One record per CDR3 amino acid sequence lists the most common genes and DNA. V and J calls and clone size were set by TCRdb, not the authors. The sample profile shows some 370,000 distinct CDR3 sequences; about 18% of them were found once. Clones ranked in the top ten supply roughly 2.6% of the sample.

What was sequenced was peripheral blood. The sequence was obtained from an adult woman with stable Graves' hyperthyroidism. This chain joins TRBV5-1 to TRBJ1-1; a confident D gene designation cannot be given. The DNA sequence is given as TGCGCCAGCAGCTTTCCACAAAGCCCTGAAGCTTTCTTT. Translation gives CASSFPQSPEAFF.